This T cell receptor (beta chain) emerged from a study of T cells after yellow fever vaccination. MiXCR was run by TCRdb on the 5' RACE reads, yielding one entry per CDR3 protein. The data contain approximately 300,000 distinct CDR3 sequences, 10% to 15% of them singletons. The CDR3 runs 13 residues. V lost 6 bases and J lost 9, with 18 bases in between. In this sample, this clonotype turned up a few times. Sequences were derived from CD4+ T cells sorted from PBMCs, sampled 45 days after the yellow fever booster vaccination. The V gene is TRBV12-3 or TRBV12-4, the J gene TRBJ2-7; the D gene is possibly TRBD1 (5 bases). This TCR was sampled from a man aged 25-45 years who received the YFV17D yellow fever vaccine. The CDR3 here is CASSRRQFGGQYF. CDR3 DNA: TGTGCCAGCAGCCGCCGACAGTTTGGCGGGCAGTACTTC.